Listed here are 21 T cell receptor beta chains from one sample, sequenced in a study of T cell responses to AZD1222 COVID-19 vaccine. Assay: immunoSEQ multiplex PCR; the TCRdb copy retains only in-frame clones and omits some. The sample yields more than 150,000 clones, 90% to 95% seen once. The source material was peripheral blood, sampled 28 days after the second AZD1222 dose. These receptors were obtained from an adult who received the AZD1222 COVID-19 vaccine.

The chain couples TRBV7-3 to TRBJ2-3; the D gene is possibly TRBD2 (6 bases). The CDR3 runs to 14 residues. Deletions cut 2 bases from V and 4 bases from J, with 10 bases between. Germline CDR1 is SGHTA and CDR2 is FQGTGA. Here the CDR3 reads CASSLGGGADTQYF. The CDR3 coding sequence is TGTGCCAGCAGCTTAGGTGGAGGGGCAGATACGCAGTATTTT.

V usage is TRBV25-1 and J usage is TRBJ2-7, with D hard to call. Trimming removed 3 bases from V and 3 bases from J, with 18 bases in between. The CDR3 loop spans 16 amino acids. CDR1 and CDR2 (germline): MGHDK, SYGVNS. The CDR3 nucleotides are TGTGCCAGCAGTGATCCCCGAGGAACTCGCCGCTACGAGCAGTACTTC. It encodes CASSDPRGTRRYEQYF.

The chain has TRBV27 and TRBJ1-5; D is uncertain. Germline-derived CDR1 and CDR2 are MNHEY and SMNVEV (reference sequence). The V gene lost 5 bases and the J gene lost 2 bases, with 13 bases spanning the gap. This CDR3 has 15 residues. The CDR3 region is CASSAGGLGNQPQHF. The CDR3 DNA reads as TGTGCCAGCAGTGCAGGAGGGTTGGGCAATCAGCCCCAGCATTTT.

The DNA of the CDR3 is TGTGCCAGTAGTATTTCAGGGTTAGGCAATCAGCCCCAGCATTTT. This sequence encodes CASSISGLGNQPQHF. The genes are TRBV19 and TRBJ1-5; possibly TRBD1 for D (5 bases). The CDR3 is made up of 15 amino acids. Germline V gene sequence: CDR1 LNHDA, CDR2 SQIVND (reference sequence). V dropped 3 bases and J dropped 2 bases, with 11 bases sitting between them.

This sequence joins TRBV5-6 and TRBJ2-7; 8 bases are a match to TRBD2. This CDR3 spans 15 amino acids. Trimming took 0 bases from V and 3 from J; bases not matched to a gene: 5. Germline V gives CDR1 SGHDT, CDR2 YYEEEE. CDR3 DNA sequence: TGTGCCAGCAGCTTGGAAGCGGGAGCTCTCTACGAGCAGTACTTC. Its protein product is CASSLEAGALYEQYF.

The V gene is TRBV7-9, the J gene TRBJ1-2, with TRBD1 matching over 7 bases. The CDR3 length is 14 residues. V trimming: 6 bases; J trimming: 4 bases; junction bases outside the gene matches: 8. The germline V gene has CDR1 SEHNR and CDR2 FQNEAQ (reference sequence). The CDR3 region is CASSLTGVGYGYTF. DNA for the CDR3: TGTGCCAGCAGTCTTACAGGGGTCGGCTATGGCTACACCTTC.

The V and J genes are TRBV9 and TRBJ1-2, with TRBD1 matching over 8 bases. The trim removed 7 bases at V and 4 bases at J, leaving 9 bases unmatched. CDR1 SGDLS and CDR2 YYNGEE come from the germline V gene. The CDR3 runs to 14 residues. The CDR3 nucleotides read TGTGCCAGCGACAGGGGTCTGCTACCCTATGGCTACACCTTC. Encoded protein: CASDRGLLPYGYTF.

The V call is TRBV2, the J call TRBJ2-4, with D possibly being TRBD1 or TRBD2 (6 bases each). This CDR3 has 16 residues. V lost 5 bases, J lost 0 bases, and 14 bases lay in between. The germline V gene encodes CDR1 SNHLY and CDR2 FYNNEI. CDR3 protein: CASSTGASLAKNIQYF. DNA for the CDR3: TGTGCCAGCAGTACGGGGGCCTCTCTAGCCAAAAACATTCAGTACTTC.

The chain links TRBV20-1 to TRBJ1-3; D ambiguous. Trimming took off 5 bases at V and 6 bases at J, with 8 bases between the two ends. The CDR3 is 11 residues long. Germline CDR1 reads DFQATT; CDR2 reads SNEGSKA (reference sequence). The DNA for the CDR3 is TGCAGTGCTTGGGTAGAAAACACCATATATTTT. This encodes CSAWVENTIYF.

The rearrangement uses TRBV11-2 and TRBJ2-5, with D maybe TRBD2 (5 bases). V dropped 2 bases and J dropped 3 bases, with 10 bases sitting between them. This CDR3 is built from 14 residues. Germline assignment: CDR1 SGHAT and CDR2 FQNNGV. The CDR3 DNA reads TGTGCCAGCAGCTTAAATGCGGGCGAAGAGACCCAGTACTTC. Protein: CASSLNAGEETQYF. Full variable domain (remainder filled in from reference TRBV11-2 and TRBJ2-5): EAGVAQSPRYKIIEKRQSVAFWCNPISGHATLYWYQQILGQGPKLLIQFQNNGVVDDSQLPKDRFSAERLKGVDSTLKIQPAKLEDSAVYLCASSLNAGEETQYFGPGTRLLVL.

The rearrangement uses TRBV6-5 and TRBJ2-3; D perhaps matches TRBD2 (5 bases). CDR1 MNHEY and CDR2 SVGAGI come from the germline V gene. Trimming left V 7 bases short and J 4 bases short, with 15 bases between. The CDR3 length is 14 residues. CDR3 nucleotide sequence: TGTGCCAGCACTATGACGGGAAATTCAGATACGCAGTATTTT. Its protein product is CASTMTGNSDTQYF.

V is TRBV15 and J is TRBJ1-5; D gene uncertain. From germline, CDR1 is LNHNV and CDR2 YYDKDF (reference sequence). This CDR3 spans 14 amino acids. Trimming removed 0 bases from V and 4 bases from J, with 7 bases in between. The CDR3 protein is CATSRDRLNQPQHF. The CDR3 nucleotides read TGTGCCACCAGCAGAGACAGACTAAATCAGCCCCAGCATTTT.

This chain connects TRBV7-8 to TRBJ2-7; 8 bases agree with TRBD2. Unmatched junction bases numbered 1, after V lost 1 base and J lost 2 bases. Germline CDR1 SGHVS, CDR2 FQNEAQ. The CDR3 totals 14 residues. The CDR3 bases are TGTGCCAGCAGCTTAGTGGGACTAGCCTACGAGCAGTACTTC. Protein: CASSLVGLAYEQYF.

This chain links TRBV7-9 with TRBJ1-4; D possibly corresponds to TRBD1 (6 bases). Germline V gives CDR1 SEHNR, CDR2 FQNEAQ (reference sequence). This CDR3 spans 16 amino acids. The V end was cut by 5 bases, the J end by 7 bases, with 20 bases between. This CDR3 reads CASSLYLKEDSEKLFF. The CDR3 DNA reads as TGTGCCAGCAGCCTATACCTCAAGGAGGACAGTGAAAAACTGTTTTTT.

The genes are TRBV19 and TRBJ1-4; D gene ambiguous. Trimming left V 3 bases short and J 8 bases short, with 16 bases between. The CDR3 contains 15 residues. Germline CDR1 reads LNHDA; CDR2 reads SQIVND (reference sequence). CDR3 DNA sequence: TGTGCCAGTAGTATTAGAATAAGGAGATTAGAAAAACTGTTTTTT. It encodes CASSIRIRRLEKLFF.

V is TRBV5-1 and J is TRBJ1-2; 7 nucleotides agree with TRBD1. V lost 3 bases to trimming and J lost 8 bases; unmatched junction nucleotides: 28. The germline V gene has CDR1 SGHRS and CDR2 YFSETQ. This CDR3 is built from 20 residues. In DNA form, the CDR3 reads TGCGCCAGCAGCTCCCAGGGGGTTAGGGACCCGGCGGAGGGGTCGAGAGGCTACACCTTC. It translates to CASSSQGVRDPAEGSRGYTF.

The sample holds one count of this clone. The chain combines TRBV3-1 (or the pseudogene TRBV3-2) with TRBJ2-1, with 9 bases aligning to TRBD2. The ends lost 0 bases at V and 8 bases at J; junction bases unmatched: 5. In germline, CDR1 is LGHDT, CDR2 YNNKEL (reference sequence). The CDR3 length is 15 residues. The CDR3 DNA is TGTGCCAGCAGCCAAGACGCGGGACTAGCCTATGAGCAGTTCTTC. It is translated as CASSQDAGLAYEQFF.

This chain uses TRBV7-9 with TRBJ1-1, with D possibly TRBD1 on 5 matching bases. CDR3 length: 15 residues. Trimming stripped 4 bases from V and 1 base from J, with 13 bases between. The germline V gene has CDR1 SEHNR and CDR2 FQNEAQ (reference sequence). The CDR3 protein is CASSSVRGRNTEAFF. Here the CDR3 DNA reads TGTGCCAGCAGCTCTGTAAGGGGCAGGAACACTGAAGCTTTCTTT.

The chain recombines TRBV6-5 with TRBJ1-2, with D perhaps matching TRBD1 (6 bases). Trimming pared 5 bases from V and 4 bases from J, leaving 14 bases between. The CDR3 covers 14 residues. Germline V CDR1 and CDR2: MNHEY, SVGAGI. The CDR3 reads CASSPTGPTYGYTF. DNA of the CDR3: TGTGCCAGCAGTCCGACAGGTCCGACCTATGGCTACACCTTC.

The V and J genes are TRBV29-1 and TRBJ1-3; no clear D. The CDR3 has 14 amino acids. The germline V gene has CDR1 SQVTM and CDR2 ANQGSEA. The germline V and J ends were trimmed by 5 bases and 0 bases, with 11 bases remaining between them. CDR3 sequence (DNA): TGCAGCGTTCTCTCAGGAGTCTCTGGAAACACCATATATTTT. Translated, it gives CSVLSGVSGNTIYF.

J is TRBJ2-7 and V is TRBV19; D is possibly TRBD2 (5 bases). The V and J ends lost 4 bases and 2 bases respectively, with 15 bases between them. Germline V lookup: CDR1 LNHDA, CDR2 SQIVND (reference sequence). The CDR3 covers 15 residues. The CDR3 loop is CASSNGIYDPYEQYF. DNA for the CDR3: TGTGCCAGTAGTAACGGGATTTATGACCCCTACGAGCAGTACTTC.